A single sample gave rise to the 7 T cell receptor beta chains below, sequenced in a study of CD8+ T cells in alopecia areata. Following extraction, RNA underwent reverse transcription to cDNA, which served as the sequencing template. Assay: immunoSEQ multiplex PCR; the TCRdb copy retains only in-frame clones and omits some. The sample gives 100,000 to 120,000 clones, 58% of which show up once; around 23% is in the top ten. Material: NKG2D-low CD8+ T cells sorted from blood. Receptor source: a human donor with alopecia areata.

The gene calls are TRBV13 and TRBJ2-7; 7 bases are a match to TRBD1. Germline loops: CDR1 PRHDT, CDR2 FYEKMQ (reference sequence). There are 15 residues in the CDR3. Germline trimming cut 4 bases from V and 3 bases from J; bases unmatched to any gene: 9. The CDR3 nucleotides are TGTGCCAGCAGCTCGACGGAGACAGGGATCTACGAGCAGTACTTC. It translates to CASSSTETGIYEQYF.

The chain couples TRBV2 to TRBJ2-5; 12 positions match TRBD2. Losses at the gene ends were 2 bases for V and 5 bases for J; bases not matched to a gene: 9. CDR1 and CDR2 (germline): SNHLY, FYNNEI. This CDR3 has 17 residues. Here the CDR3 reads CASSERLAGGPRETQYF. In DNA form, the CDR3 reads TGTGCCAGCAGTGAAAGGCTAGCGGGAGGGCCACGGGAGACCCAGTACTTC. Supplemented by reference TRBV2 and TRBJ2-5, the full variable domain reads EPEVTQTPSHQVTQMGQEVILRCVPISNHLYFYWYRQILGQKVEFLVSFYNNEISEKSEIFDDQFSVERPDGSNFTLKIRSTKLEDSAMYFCASSERLAGGPRETQYFGPGTRLLVL.

This chain joins TRBV13 and TRBJ1-1, with D tentatively TRBD1 (5 bases). V dropped 5 bases and J dropped 1 base, with 14 bases sitting between them. The germline V gene encodes CDR1 PRHDT and CDR2 FYEKMQ (reference sequence). The CDR3 contains 15 residues. The CDR3 spells CASSRRQNSNTEAFF. CDR3 nucleotides: TGTGCCAGCAGCCGGCGACAGAACTCGAACACTGAAGCTTTCTTT.

The chain carries TRBV5-6 and TRBJ2-3; TRBD1 matches at 10 bases. The CDR3 runs to 15 residues. Germline V gene sequence: CDR1 SGHDT, CDR2 YYEEEE. V trimming: 3 bases; J trimming: 3 bases; junction bases outside the gene matches: 4. The CDR3 sequence: CASSYGQGETDTQYF. CDR3 nucleotides: TGTGCCAGCAGCTACGGACAGGGGGAAACAGATACGCAGTATTTT.

The gene calls are TRBV28 and TRBJ2-7; possibly TRBD1 for D (6 bases). The length of the CDR3 is 14 residues. Per germline, CDR1 MDHEN and CDR2 SYDVKM. V was clipped by 4 bases and J by 4 bases, with 14 bases between them. CDR3 DNA sequence: TGTGCCAGCAGTTACCGGGCTAGGGGGTACGAGCAGTACTTC. Its protein product is CASSYRARGYEQYF.

The chain uses TRBV27 and TRBJ2-1; D may match TRBD1 or TRBD2 (5 bases each). The CDR3 loop spans 15 amino acids. V lost 3 bases and J 0 bases, leaving 9 bases between the germline ends. Looked up from germline, CDR1 is MNHEY and CDR2 is SMNVEV (reference sequence). CDR3 sequence reads: CASSFSGSSYNEQFF. CDR3 nucleotide sequence: TGTGCCAGCAGTTTTTCAGGGAGCTCCTACAATGAGCAGTTCTTC.

The gene calls are TRBV29-1 and TRBJ2-5; 7 bases fit TRBD1. The germline gives CDR1 SQVTM, CDR2 ANQGSEA. The CDR3 contains 15 residues. The V gene end was trimmed by 8 bases and the J gene end by 4 bases; junction bases not matched to a gene: 16. This CDR3 reads CSTWMRGLRGETQYF. CDR3 nucleotide sequence: TGCAGCACCTGGATGAGGGGGCTGAGAGGAGAGACCCAGTACTTC.